The sequence of this TCR beta chain was determined in a study of cytomegalovirus exposure and HLA in healthy donors. Primers included in the PCR were 60 Vbeta and 13 Jbeta primers. Method: immunoSEQ multiplex PCR; TCRdb's copy keeps in-frame clones and lacks some. Altogether roughly 120,000 clones are present, approximately 80% being singletons, with the ten largest covering around 3%. To note about this clone: Its antigen is not known.

V shed 4 bases and J 3 bases; nucleotides not matched to a gene: 7. In germline, CDR1 is SGHTS, CDR2 YDEGEE. This CDR3 contains 15 residues. Study-level points and caveats: The study dropped some indistinguishable V segments, TRBV6-2 and TRBV6-3 among them.

The sample was PBMCs. The receptor comes from a young woman in good health and CMV-seropositive. V and J are TRBV5-8 and TRBJ1-5; 7 positions match TRBD1. The CDR3 DNA reads as TGTGCCAGCAGCGTCGGACAGGTTCCCAATCAGCCCCAGCATTTT. Its protein product is CASSVGQVPNQPQHF.